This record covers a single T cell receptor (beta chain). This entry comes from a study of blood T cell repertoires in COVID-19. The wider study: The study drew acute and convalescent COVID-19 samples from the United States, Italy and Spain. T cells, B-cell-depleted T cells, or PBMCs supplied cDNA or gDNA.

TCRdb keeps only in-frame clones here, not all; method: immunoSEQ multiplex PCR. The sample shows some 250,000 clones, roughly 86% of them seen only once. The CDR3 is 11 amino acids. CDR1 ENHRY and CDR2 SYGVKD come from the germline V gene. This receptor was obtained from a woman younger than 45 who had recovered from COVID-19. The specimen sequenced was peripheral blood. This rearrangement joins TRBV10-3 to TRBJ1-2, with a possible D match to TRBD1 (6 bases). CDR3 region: CVTGNSYGYTF. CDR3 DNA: TGTGTCACAGGGAACAGCTATGGCTACACCTTC.